The T cell receptor beta chain under discussion was sequenced for a study of identifying expanded T cells in peripheral blood. Overall study findings and caveats: Roughly two-week clone count variance significantly increased as total template count grew. Technical replicates showed about 1.1 changed clones; roughly two weeks about 16; four weeks 19.

Notes on this clone: Its antigen is unidentified.

TCRdb keeps only in-frame clones here, not all; method: immunoSEQ multiplex PCR. The sample has approximately 100,000 clones; about 89% are singletons. The CDR3 runs to 10 residues. With 6 bases removed from V and 2 bases from J, the gap between germline ends came to 2 bases. Per germline, CDR1 MNHEY and CDR2 SVGAGI. Collection occurred without any documented infections or immune events in donors. This sequence was found in a person aged 18-70 years in good health. The sample taken for sequencing was blood. The V call is TRBV6-5, the J call TRBJ2-7; D is unclear. CDR3 in amino acids: CASRAYEQYF. DNA of the CDR3: TGTGCCAGCAGGGCCTACGAGCAGTACTTC.